This TCR beta chain emerged from a study of response to subunit inactivated influenza vaccine. Whole-study results and caveats: The authors suggested that every seasonal influenza vaccination recruits few new T cells.

This clonotype showed up just a few times. Its antigen is unidentified. The V end was cut by 8 bases, the J end by 0 bases, with 10 bases between. The CDR3 has 13 amino acids. Looked up from germline, CDR1 is MNHEY and CDR2 is SVGEGT. TCRdb reprocessed the RT-PCR reads with MiXCR, giving one entry per CDR3 protein. This table holds some 190,000 distinct CDR3 sequences, approximately 15% found once. The sequence was obtained from a man aged 50 to 59 who received an inactivated influenza vaccine. Material: CD8+ T cells sorted from PBMCs, obtained 5 to 6 days after vaccination. This sequence joins TRBV6-2 or TRBV6-3 and TRBJ2-5; tentative D call: TRBD1 (5 bases). The CDR3 reads CASRRQNQETQYF. CDR3 coding DNA: TGTGCCAGCCGTCGACAGAACCAAGAGACCCAGTACTTC.